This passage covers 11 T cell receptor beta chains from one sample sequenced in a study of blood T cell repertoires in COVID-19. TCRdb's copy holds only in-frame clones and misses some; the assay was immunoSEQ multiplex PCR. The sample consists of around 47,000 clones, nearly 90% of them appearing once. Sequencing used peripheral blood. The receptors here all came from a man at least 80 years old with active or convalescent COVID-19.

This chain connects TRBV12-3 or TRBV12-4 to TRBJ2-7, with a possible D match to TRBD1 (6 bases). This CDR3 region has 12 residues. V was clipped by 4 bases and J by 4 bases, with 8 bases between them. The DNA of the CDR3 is TGTGCCAGCAGTTCCGGACAGTACGAGCAGTACTTC. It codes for CASSSGQYEQYF.

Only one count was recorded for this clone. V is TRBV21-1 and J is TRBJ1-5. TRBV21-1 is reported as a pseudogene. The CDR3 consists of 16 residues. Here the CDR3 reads CASSKARASSNQPQHF. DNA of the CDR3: TGTGCCAGCAGCAAAGCTCGGGCTAGCAGCAATCAGCCCCAGCATTTT.

CDR3 coding DNA: TGTGCCACCAGTGAAGATAGCTCTTCCTGGAATGAGCAGTTCTTC. Translated, it gives CATSEDSSSWNEQFF. This chain uses TRBV24-1 with TRBJ2-1; D is ambiguous. V was clipped by 4 bases and J by 7 bases, with 16 bases between them. The CDR3 is 15 residues long. Germline loops: CDR1 KGHDR, CDR2 SFDVKD.

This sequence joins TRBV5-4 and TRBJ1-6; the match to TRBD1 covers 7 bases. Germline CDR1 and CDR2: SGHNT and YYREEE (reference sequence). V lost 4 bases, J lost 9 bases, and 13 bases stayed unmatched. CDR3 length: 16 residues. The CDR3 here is CASSQTGTREGSPLHF. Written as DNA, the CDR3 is TGTGCCAGCAGCCAGACAGGGACCCGGGAAGGTTCACCCCTCCACTTT.

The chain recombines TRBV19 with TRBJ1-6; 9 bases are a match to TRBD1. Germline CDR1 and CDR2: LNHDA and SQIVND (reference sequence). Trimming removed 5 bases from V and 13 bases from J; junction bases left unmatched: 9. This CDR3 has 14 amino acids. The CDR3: CASSSQGAQTPLHF. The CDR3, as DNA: TGTGCCAGTAGTTCACAGGGGGCTCAGACGCCCCTCCACTTT.

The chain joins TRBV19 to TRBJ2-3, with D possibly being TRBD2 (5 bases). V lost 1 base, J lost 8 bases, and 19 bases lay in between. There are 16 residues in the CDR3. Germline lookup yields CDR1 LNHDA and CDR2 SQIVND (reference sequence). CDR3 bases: TGTGCCAGTAGTATAGGTGCGGGCTCGTCAACTCCTACGCAGTATTTT. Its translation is CASSIGAGSSTPTQYF.

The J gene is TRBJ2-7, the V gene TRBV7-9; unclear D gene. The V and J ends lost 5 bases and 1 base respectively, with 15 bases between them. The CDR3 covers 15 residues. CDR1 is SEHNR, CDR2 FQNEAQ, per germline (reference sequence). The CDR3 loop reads CASSPPYAGSYEQYF. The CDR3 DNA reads TGTGCCAGCAGCCCACCCTATGCAGGATCCTACGAGCAGTACTTC.

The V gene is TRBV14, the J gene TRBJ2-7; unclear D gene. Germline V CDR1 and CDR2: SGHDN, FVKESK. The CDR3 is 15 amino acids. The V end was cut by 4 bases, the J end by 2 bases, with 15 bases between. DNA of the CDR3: TGTGCCAGCAGCCCATTCTCCGGGTCCCCCTACGAGCAGTACTTC. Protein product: CASSPFSGSPYEQYF.

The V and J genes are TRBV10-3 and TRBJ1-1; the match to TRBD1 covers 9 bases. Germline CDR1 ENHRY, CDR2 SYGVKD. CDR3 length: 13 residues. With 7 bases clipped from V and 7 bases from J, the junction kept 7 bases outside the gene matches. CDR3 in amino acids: CAINDRGLGEAFF. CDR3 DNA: TGTGCCATCAACGACAGGGGGTTGGGTGAAGCTTTCTTT.

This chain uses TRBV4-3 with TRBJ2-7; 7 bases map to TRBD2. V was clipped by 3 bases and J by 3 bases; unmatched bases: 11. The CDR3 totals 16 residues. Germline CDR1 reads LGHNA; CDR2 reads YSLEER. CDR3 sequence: CASSHYPPSSGYEQYF. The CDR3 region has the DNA TGCGCCAGCAGCCATTACCCCCCGTCTAGCGGCTACGAGCAGTACTTC.

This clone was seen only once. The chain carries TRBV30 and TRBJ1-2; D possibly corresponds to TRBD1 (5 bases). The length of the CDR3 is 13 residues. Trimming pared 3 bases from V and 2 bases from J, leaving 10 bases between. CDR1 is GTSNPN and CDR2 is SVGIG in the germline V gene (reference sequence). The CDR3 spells CAWRFRGNYGYTF. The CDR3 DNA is TGTGCCTGGAGGTTTAGGGGAAACTATGGCTACACCTTC.